This entry features one T cell receptor beta chain sequence. Some clones are missing from TCRdb's copy, which holds only in-frame ones; the method was immunoSEQ multiplex PCR. The table lists tens of thousands of clones, over 75% of them singletons. This entry comes from a study of immune evolution from preneoplasia to lung adenocarcinoma. Trimming cost V 7 bases and J 5 bases, with 17 bases left between them. The germline V gene encodes CDR1 MNHNS and CDR2 SASEGT. The CDR3 has 14 amino acids. The J gene is TRBJ2-5, the V gene TRBV6-1; D unresolved. Sample: FFPE invasive lung adenocarcinoma tissue. The sequence was obtained from a person in their sixties with lung adenocarcinoma. CDR3 sequence: CASKRHGPRETQYF. The CDR3 region has the DNA TGTGCCAGCAAAAGACACGGGCCGCGGGAGACCCAGTACTTC.